The clone carrying this T cell receptor beta chain was observed a single time. The CDR3 runs to 15 residues. From germline, CDR1 is SGHVS and CDR2 FQNEAQ. The V and J ends lost 3 bases and 8 bases respectively, with 16 bases between them. This record comes from a study of regulatory T cells in long-lasting Graves disease. Specified time point: newly diagnosed GD, antithyroid drugs for less than 3 months. The authors made the TCR library using RNA they extracted from PBMCs. The authors built TCR beta libraries using iRepertoire HTBI primers and Arm-PCR of CDR3 regions. TCRdb re-called the multiplex PCR reads with MiXCR, one entry per CDR3 protein. The top ten clones hold more than 15% of a sample with around 460,000 distinct CDR3 sequences, 11% to 15% of them seen once. This sample also belongs to another study, concerning T cells in Graves' hyperthyroidism and ophthalmopathy.

The specimen was peripheral blood mononuclear cells (PBMCs), collected at new diagnosis, from a patient treated with antithyroid drugs. The genes are TRBV7-8 and TRBJ1-4, with D perhaps TRBD1 (6 bases). The sequence came from a woman aged 45-60 years with Graves disease. The CDR3 protein is CASSFRGPKGEKLFF. The CDR3, as DNA: TGTGCCAGCAGCTTCCGGGGGCCCAAGGGGGAAAAACTGTTTTTT.